These 18 T cell receptor beta chains originate from one sample sequenced in a study of blood T cell repertoires in COVID-19. Clones were read by immunoSEQ multiplex PCR, and TCRdb kept only the in-frame ones, dropping some. The profile shows 300,000 to 350,000 clones, 90% of them singletons. The material sequenced was PBMCs or T cells enriched from blood (not recorded which). The receptor source for this set is a woman aged 18-29 years with acute COVID-19.

This clone was seen just once. The genes are TRBV18 and TRBJ1-5; a possible D gene is TRBD1 (6 bases). The CDR3 contains 15 residues. V lost 2 bases and J 2 bases, leaving 10 bases between the germline ends. Germline CDR1 and CDR2: KGHSH and LQKENI. CDR3 loop: CASSPANRGNQPQHF. In nucleotides, the CDR3 is TGTGCCAGCTCACCAGCGAACAGGGGCAATCAGCCCCAGCATTTT.

This clone was counted a single time. This sequence joins TRBV28 and TRBJ1-6, with D possibly matching TRBD1 (6 bases). The CDR3 runs 16 residues. V lost 2 bases, J lost 7 bases, and 15 bases lay in between. Germline values: CDR1 MDHEN, CDR2 SYDVKM. The CDR3 DNA reads TGTGCCAGCAGTTTACGGACAGCTCTACTAAATTCACCCCTCCACTTT. As protein: CASSLRTALLNSPLHF.

This chain joins TRBV29-1 and TRBJ1-2; D is perhaps TRBD1 (6 bases). Trimming took off 6 bases at V and 8 bases at J, with 13 bases between the two ends. Germline V gene lookup returns CDR1 SQVTM and CDR2 ANQGSEA. This CDR3 spans 11 amino acids. CDR3 bases: TGCAGCGTGGACACAGGGAAAGGCTACACCTTC. It is translated as CSVDTGKGYTF.

The genes are TRBV12-3 or TRBV12-4 and TRBJ1-2; 7 positions match TRBD1. Trimming took 7 bases from V and 2 from J; bases not matched to a gene: 4. CDR3 length: 13 amino acids. This CDR3 is CASTLQGNYGYTF. DNA for the CDR3: TGTGCCAGCACCCTACAGGGGAACTATGGCTACACCTTC.

The chain combines TRBV19 with TRBJ1-2; 8 nucleotides match TRBD1. Per the germline V gene, CDR1 is LNHDA and CDR2 is SQIVND (reference sequence). V dropped 3 bases and J dropped 2; count of bases not matched to a gene: 5. The CDR3 totals 15 residues. The CDR3 bases are TGTGCCAGTAGTATCGGACAGGGTAGGAACTATGGCTACACCTTC. Its protein is CASSIGQGRNYGYTF.

The genes are TRBV6-5 and TRBJ1-2; D possibly corresponds to TRBD1 (5 bases). V gave up 5 bases and J gave up 4 bases, with 11 bases separating them. Germline values: CDR1 MNHEY, CDR2 SVGAGI. The CDR3 is 13 amino acids. CDR3 nucleotide sequence: TGTGCCAGCAGTCCACGACAGATCTATGGCTACACCTTC. Protein product: CASSPRQIYGYTF.

V gene TRBV7-2 combines with J gene TRBJ2-3; the D gene is possibly TRBD2 (6 bases). Trimming took 4 bases from V and 1 from J, leaving 12 bases between them. CDR3 size: 15 residues. CDR1 and CDR2 (germline): SGHTA, FQGNSA. The CDR3 loop is CASSSSGYGTDTQYF. DNA of the CDR3: TGTGCCAGCAGCTCCAGCGGGTATGGCACAGATACGCAGTATTTT. Looking up the rest from reference TRBV7-2 and TRBJ2-3 gives the full variable domain: GAGVSQSPSNKVTEKGKDVELRCDPISGHTALYWYRQSLGQGLEFLIYFQGNSAPDKSGLPSDRFSAERTGGSVSTLTIQRTQQEDSAVYLCASSSSGYGTDTQYFGPGTRLTVL.

V and J are TRBV28 and TRBJ1-2, with 8 bases fitting TRBD1. Germline assignment: CDR1 MDHEN and CDR2 SYDVKM. This CDR3 comprises 15 residues. Unmatched junction bases numbered 9, after V lost 4 bases and J lost 5 bases. The CDR3 DNA follows: TGTGCCAGCAGTTCGGCGGGACAGGAGCAGTATGGCTACACCTTC. Translated, it gives CASSSAGQEQYGYTF.

This chain's CDR3 is CASSALGGGVVTEAFF. CDR3 DNA sequence: TGTGCCAGCAGCGCACTTGGGGGAGGGGTGGTGACTGAAGCTTTCTTT. The rearrangement joins TRBV7-3 to TRBJ1-1, with D perhaps matching TRBD1 (5 bases). From germline, CDR1 is SGHTA and CDR2 FQGTGA. Between the trimmed V and J ends, which lost 5 bases and 5 bases, there was a span of 21 bases. This CDR3 spans 16 amino acids. The full variable domain, its missing parts supplied by reference TRBV7-3 and TRBJ1-1, is GAGVSQTPSNKVTEKGKYVELRCDPISGHTALYWYRQSLGQGPEFLIYFQGTGAADDSGLPNDRFFAVRPEGSVSTLKIQRTERGDSAVYLCASSALGGGVVTEAFFGQGTRLTVV.

V and J are TRBV19 and TRBJ2-1, with 7 bases fitting TRBD2. Germline trimming cut 2 bases from V and 7 bases from J; bases unmatched to any gene: 2. Germline V gene data show CDR1 as LNHDA and CDR2 as SQIVND (reference sequence). The CDR3 covers 13 residues. CDR3 residues: CASSISGDNEQFF. The CDR3 coding sequence is TGTGCCAGTAGTATAAGCGGGGATAATGAGCAGTTCTTC.

CDR3 region: CASSGQGYTDTQYF. The CDR3 bases are TGTGCCAGCAGTGGACAGGGATACACAGATACGCAGTATTTT. V usage is TRBV28 and J usage is TRBJ2-3; 8 bases match TRBD1. In germline, CDR1 is MDHEN, CDR2 SYDVKM. V was clipped by 5 bases and J by 2 bases; unmatched bases: 3. The CDR3 has 14 amino acids.

This clone was observed a handful of times. The chain uses TRBV4-1 and TRBJ1-5; D perhaps matches TRBD1 (6 bases). The germline V gene encodes CDR1 MGHRA and CDR2 YSYEKL. V was cut by 0 bases and J by 7 bases, with 19 bases left in between. This CDR3 is built from 17 residues. The CDR3 spells CASSQDKWQGIGQPQHF. The DNA for the CDR3 is TGCGCCAGCAGCCAAGATAAGTGGCAGGGGATCGGCCAGCCCCAGCATTTT.

V usage is TRBV5-1 and J usage is TRBJ2-7, with D tentatively TRBD1 (5 bases). Germline V gene data show CDR1 as SGHRS and CDR2 as YFSETQ. The CDR3 is 16 amino acids. Trimming took off 4 bases at V and 0 bases at J, with 17 bases between the two ends. The CDR3 nucleotides are TGCGCCAGCAGCCCCTTAGACAGACCAGACTCCTACGAGCAGTACTTC. Protein sequence: CASSPLDRPDSYEQYF.

The chain recombines TRBV2 with TRBJ2-3, with 11 bases lining up with TRBD2. CDR3 length: 15 residues. V was pared by 6 bases and J by 5 bases, with 7 bases of the junction left unmatched. The germline V gene has CDR1 SNHLY and CDR2 FYNNEI. The CDR3 here is CASRETSGKGDTQYF. The DNA of the CDR3 is TGTGCCAGCAGGGAGACTAGCGGGAAGGGAGATACGCAGTATTTT.

This chain uses TRBV4-2 with TRBJ2-1; D might be TRBD2 (6 bases). CDR1 and CDR2 (germline): LGHNA, YNFKEQ. Between the trimmed V and J ends, which lost 0 bases and 2 bases, there was a span of 8 bases. The length of the CDR3 is 15 residues. CDR3 amino acids: CASSQDGGTYNEQFF. The CDR3 DNA reads TGTGCCAGCAGCCAAGATGGGGGGACCTACAATGAGCAGTTCTTC.

Only a few counts were recorded for this clone. The chain uses TRBV14 and TRBJ1-2, with TRBD1 matching over 7 bases. Per the germline V gene, CDR1 is SGHDN and CDR2 is FVKESK. The CDR3 is made up of 19 amino acids. J lost 4 bases, V lost 0 bases, and 17 bases had no gene match. DNA for the CDR3: TGTGCCAGCAGCCAAGAGGGTTTAGTACAGGGGAAGGGAACCTATGGCTACACCTTC. Its translation is CASSQEGLVQGKGTYGYTF.

On this clone: Other DNA sequences in the same sample also yield this CDR3. The rearrangement joins TRBV11-2 to TRBJ2-7; no reliable D call. Germline CDR1 is SGHAT and CDR2 is FQNNGV. The V end lost 4 bases, the J end lost 3 bases, and 4 bases lay between the germline ends. This CDR3 comprises 11 residues. DNA of the CDR3: TGTGCCAGCAGCTCGGTCTACGAGCAGTACTTC. It is translated as CASSSVYEQYF. The full variable domain, with the rest looked up from reference TRBV11-2 and TRBJ2-7, is EAGVAQSPRYKIIEKRQSVAFWCNPISGHATLYWYQQILGQGPKLLIQFQNNGVVDDSQLPKDRFSAERLKGVDSTLKIQPAKLEDSAVYLCASSSVYEQYFGPGTRLTVT.

The chain joins TRBV28 to TRBJ1-2, with 7 bases identical to TRBD1. The CDR3 is 13 residues long. Unmatched junction bases numbered 4, after V lost 1 base and J lost 8 bases. Per the germline V gene, CDR1 is MDHEN and CDR2 is SYDVKM. The CDR3 spells CASSLSTGQGYTF. The CDR3 nucleotides are TGTGCCAGCAGTTTATCGACAGGGCAAGGCTACACCTTC.